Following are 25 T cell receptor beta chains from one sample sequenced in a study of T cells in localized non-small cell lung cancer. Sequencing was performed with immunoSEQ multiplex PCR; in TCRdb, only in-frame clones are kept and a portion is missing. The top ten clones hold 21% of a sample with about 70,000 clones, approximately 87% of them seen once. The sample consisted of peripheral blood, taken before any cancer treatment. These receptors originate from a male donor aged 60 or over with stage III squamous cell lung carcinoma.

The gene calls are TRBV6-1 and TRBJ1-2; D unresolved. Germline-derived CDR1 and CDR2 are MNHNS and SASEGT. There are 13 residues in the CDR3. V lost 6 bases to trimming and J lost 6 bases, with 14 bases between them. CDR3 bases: TGTGCCAGCAGAATACAGAGCTCTGATGGCTACACCTTC. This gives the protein CASRIQSSDGYTF.

CDR3 DNA: TGCACCAGCAGCCACGGGACTGCCAATGAGCAGTTCTTC. This translates into CTSSHGTANEQFF. V gene TRBV1 combines with J gene TRBJ2-1; TRBD2 reflects the table's D call only, with no check against the DNA. TRBV1 is given as a pseudogene. The CDR3 consists of 13 residues.

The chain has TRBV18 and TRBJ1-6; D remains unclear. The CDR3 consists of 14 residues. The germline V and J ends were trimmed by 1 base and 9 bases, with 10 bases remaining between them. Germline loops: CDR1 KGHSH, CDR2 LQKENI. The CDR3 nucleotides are TGTGCCAGCTCACCACGAGGAGATAGTTCACCCCTCCACTTT. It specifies CASSPRGDSSPLHF.

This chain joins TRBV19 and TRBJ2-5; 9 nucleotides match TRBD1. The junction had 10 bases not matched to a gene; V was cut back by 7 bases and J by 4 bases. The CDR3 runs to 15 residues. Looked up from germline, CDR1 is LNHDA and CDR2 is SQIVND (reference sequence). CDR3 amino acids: CASTVTGGAGETQYF. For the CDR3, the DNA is TGTGCCAGTACAGTTACAGGGGGCGCGGGAGAGACCCAGTACTTC.

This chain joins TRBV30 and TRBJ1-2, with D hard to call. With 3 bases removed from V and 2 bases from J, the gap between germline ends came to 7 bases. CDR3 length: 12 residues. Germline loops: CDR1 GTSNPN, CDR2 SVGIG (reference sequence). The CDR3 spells CAWRGGNYGYTF. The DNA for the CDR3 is TGTGCCTGGAGGGGAGGGAACTATGGCTACACCTTC.

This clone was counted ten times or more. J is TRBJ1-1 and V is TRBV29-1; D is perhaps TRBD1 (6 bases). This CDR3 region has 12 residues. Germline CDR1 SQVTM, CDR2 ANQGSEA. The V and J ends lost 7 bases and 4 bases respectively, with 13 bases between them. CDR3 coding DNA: TGCAGCGCCGTACAGGGACCCACTGAAGCTTTCTTT. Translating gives CSAVQGPTEAFF. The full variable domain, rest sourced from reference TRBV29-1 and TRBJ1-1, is SAVISQKPSRDICQRGTSLTIQCQVDSQVTMMFWYRQQPGQSLTLIATANQGSEATYESGFVIDKFPISRPNLTFSTLTVSNMSPEDSSIYLCSAVQGPTEAFFGQGTRLTVV.

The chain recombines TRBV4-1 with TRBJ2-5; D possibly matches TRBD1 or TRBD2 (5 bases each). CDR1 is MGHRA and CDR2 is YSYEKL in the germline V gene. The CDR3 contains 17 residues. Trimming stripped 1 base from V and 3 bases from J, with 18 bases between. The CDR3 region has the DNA TGCGCCAGCAGCCAAGGATGGGACGCGGCTGGGGAAGAGACCCAGTACTTC. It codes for CASSQGWDAAGEETQYF.

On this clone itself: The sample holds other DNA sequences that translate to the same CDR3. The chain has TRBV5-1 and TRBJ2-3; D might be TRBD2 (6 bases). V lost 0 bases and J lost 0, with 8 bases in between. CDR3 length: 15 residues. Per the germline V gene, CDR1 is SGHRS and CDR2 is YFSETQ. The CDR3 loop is CASSLDGTSTDTQYF. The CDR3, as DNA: TGCGCCAGCAGCTTGGACGGGACTAGCACAGATACGCAGTATTTT.

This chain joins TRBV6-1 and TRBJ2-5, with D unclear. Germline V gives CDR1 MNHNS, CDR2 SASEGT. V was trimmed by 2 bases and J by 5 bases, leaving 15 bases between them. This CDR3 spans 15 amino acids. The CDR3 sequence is CASSESPGHGETQYF. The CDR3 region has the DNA TGTGCCAGCAGTGAAAGTCCGGGTCATGGGGAGACCCAGTACTTC.

The DNA of the CDR3 is TGTGCCAGCAGCTTAGCGACAGGGGGAGAGACCCAGTACTTC. Its protein is CASSLATGGETQYF. This chain joins TRBV11-2 and TRBJ2-5; 9 bases fit TRBD1. CDR1 and CDR2 (germline): SGHAT, FQNNGV. The CDR3 is 14 amino acids. The ends lost 1 base at V and 4 bases at J; junction bases unmatched: 1.

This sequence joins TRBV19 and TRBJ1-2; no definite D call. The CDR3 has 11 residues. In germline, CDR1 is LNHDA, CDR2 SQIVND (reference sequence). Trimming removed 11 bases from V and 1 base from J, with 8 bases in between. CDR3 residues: CASDGNYGYTF. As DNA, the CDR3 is TGTGCCTCAGACGGTAACTATGGCTACACCTTC.

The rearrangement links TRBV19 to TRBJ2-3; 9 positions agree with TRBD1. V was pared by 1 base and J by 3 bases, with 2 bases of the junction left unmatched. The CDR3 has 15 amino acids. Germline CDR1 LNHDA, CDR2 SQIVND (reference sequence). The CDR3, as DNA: TGTGCCAGTAGTATAGGGGACAGGGTAACAGATACGCAGTATTTT. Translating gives CASSIGDRVTDTQYF. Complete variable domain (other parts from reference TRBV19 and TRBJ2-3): DGGITQSPKYLFRKEGQNVTLSCEQNLNHDAMYWYRQDPGQGLRLIYYSQIVNDFQKGDIAEGYSVSREKKESFPLTVTSAQKNPTAFYLCASSIGDRVTDTQYFGPGTRLTVL.

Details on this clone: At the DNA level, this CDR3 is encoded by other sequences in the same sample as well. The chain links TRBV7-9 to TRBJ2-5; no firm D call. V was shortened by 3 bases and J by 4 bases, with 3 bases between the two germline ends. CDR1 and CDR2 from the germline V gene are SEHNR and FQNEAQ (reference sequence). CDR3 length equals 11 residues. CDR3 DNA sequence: TGTGCCAGCAGCTTCGGAGAGACCCAGTACTTC. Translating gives CASSFGETQYF.

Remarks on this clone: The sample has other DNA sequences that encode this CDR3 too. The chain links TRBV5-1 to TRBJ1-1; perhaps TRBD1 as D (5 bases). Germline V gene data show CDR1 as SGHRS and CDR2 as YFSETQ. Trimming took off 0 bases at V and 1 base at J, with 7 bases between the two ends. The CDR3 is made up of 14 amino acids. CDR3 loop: CASSLETGNTEAFF. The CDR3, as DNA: TGCGCCAGCAGCTTGGAAACAGGGAACACTGAAGCTTTCTTT.

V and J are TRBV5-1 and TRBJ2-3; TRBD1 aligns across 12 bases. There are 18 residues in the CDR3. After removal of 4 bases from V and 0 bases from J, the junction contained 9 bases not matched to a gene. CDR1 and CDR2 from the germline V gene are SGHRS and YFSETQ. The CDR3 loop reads CASSLGDRGPLSTDTQYF. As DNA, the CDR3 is TGCGCCAGCAGCCTCGGGGACAGGGGGCCCCTCAGCACAGATACGCAGTATTTT.

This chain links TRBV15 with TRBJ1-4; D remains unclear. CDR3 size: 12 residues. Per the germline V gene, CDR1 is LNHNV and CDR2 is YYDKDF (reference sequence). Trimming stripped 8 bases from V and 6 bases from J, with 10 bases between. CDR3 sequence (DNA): TGTGCCACCGCCCGGCCGGATGAAAAACTGTTTTTT. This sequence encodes CATARPDEKLFF.

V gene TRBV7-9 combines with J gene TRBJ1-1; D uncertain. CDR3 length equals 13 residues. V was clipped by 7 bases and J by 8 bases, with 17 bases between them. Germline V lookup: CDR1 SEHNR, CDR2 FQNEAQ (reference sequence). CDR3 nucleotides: TGTGCCAGCACCTACTTTCCGGACCTCGAAGCTTTCTTT. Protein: CASTYFPDLEAFF. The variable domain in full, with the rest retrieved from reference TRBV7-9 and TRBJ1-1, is DTGVSQNPRHKITKRGQNVTFRCDPISEHNRLYWYRQTLGQGPEFLTYFQNEAQLEKSRLLSDRFSAERPKGSFSTLEIQRTEQGDSAMYLCASTYFPDLEAFFGQGTRLTVV.

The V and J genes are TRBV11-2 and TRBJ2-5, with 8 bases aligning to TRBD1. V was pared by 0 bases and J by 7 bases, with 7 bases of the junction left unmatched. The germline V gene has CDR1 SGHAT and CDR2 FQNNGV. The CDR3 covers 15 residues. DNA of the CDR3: TGTGCCAGCAGCTTAGACCACGGACAGGGCGTGACCCAGTACTTC. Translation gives CASSLDHGQGVTQYF.

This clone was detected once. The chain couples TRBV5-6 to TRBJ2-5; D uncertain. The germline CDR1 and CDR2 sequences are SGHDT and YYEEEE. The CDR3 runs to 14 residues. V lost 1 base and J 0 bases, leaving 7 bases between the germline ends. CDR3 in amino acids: CASSLPGNQETQYF. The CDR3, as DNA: TGTGCCAGCAGCTTGCCTGGGAACCAAGAGACCCAGTACTTC.

Here the CDR3 reads CASSSQSINSPLHF. For the CDR3, the DNA is TGTGCCAGCAGCTCCCAATCTATAAATTCACCCCTCCACTTT. The chain couples TRBV5-6 to TRBJ1-6; D gene ambiguous. CDR1 and CDR2 from the germline V gene are SGHDT and YYEEEE. With 3 bases removed from V and 7 bases from J, the gap between germline ends came to 11 bases. CDR3 length: 14 residues.

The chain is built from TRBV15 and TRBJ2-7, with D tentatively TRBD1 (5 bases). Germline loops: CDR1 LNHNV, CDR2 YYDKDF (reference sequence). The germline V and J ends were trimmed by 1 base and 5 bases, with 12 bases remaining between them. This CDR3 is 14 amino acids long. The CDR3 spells CATSRVTGIDEQYF. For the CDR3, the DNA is TGTGCCACCAGCAGAGTCACAGGAATCGACGAGCAGTACTTC.

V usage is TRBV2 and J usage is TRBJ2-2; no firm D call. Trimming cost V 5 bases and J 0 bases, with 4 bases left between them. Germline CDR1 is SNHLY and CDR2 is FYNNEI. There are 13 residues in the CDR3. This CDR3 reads CASSQTNTGELFF. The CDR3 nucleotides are TGTGCCAGCAGTCAAACGAACACCGGGGAGCTGTTTTTT.

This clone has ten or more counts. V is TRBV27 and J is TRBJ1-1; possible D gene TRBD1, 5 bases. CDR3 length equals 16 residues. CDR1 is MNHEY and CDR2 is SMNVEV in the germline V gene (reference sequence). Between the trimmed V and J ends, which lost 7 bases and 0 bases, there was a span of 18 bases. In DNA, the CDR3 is TGTGCCAGCAATACGCTAGGTTTGGGGGTGAACACTGAAGCTTTCTTT. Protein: CASNTLGLGVNTEAFF.

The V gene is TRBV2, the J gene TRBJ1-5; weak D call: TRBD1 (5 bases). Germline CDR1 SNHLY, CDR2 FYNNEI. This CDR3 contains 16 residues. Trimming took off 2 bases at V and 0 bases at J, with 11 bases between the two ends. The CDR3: CASSESGGYSNQPQHF. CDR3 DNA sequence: TGTGCCAGCAGTGAATCGGGGGGATATAGCAATCAGCCCCAGCATTTT.

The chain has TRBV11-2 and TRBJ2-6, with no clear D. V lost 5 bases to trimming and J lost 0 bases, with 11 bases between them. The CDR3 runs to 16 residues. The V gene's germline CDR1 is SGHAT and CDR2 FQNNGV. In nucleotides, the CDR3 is TGTGCCAGCAGCCGTGACTCCTTCTCTGGGGCCAACGTCCTGACTTTC. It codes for CASSRDSFSGANVLTF. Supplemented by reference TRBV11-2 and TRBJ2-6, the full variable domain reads EAGVAQSPRYKIIEKRQSVAFWCNPISGHATLYWYQQILGQGPKLLIQFQNNGVVDDSQLPKDRFSAERLKGVDSTLKIQPAKLEDSAVYLCASSRDSFSGANVLTFGAGSRLTVL.